The sequence of this T cell receptor (beta chain) was determined in a study of cytotoxic CD8 clonotypes in ibrutinib-treated CLL. Note on this clone: As yet, its antigen is unknown.

TCRdb's table, derived via immunoSEQ multiplex PCR, lists solely in-frame clones and lacks some. This sample has some 290,000 clones, with just under 80% found just once. The germline CDR1 and CDR2 sequences are SGDLS and YYNGEE. The ends were cut back, 0 bases at V and 3 bases at J, with 12 bases in the middle. This CDR3 comprises 15 residues. Study-level points and caveats: Stable or contracted on treatment, public clonotypes were also uncommon.

The clonotype comes from a human donor with chronic lymphocytic leukemia. The genes are TRBV9 and TRBJ1-2; D is ambiguous. The specimen was PBMCs, collected before ibrutinib treatment. CDR3 sequence reads: CASSVGWAADYGYTF. CDR3 coding DNA: TGTGCCAGCAGCGTAGGGTGGGCAGCCGACTATGGCTACACCTTC.